This is a list of T cell receptor beta chains from one sample in a study of shared clonotypes between healthy human individuals. TCRdb's copy holds only in-frame clones and misses some; the assay was immunoSEQ multiplex PCR. Among more than 850,000 clones, around three quarters were seen once, and the ten largest hold 0.52%. Source material: memory CD4+ T cells from PBMCs. These receptors all stem from a man aged 18 to 30 in good health. Some clones in this sample may be carry-over from other donors' samples. Each CDR3 is given with its conserved first and last residue. Each record gives: D gene, J gene, V gene, clone size, CDR3 DNA, CDR3 protein. The D gene is left open where the match is weak. Size is omitted from some rows. Given values are once, few, many or a class for expanded clones.

D gene: NA; J gene: TRBJ2-7; V gene: TRBV5-4; clone size: NA; CDR3 DNA: TGTGCCAGCAGCTTGATGGGGGGCGCCTCCTACGAGCAGTACTTC; CDR3 protein: CASSLMGGASYEQYF
D gene: NA; J gene: TRBJ2-7; V gene: TRBV6-5; clone size: NA; CDR3 DNA: TGTGCCAGCAGTCCCGGGCCACTAGGACCCTACGAGCAGTACTTC; CDR3 protein: CASSPGPLGPYEQYF
D gene: TRBD2; J gene: TRBJ2-2; V gene: TRBV4-1; clone size: NA; CDR3 DNA: TGCGCCAGCAGCCATACTAGCGGGAGGATGGGGACCGGGGAGCTGTTTTTT; CDR3 protein: CASSHTSGRMGTGELFF
D gene: NA; J gene: TRBJ2-5; V gene: TRBV6-5; clone size: many; CDR3 DNA: TGTGCCAGCAGTCCCACCTGGACGGCCCAAGAGACCCAGTACTTC; CDR3 protein: CASSPTWTAQETQYF
D gene: NA; J gene: TRBJ1-2; V gene: TRBV5-1; clone size: NA; CDR3 DNA: TGCGCCAGCAGCTTGGCCATAGGGGCGGGAGGCTACACCTTC; CDR3 protein: CASSLAIGAGGYTF
D gene: TRBD1; J gene: TRBJ1-1; V gene: TRBV11-3; clone size: NA; CDR3 DNA: TGTGCCAGCAGCCCCGGACAGGGGATGAACACTGAAGCTTTCTTT; CDR3 protein: CASSPGQGMNTEAFF
D gene: NA; J gene: TRBJ1-1; V gene: TRBV6-5; clone size: NA; CDR3 DNA: TGTGCCAGCAGTCAACGGTGGGACACTGAAGCTTTCTTT; CDR3 protein: CASSQRWDTEAFF
D gene: TRBD2; J gene: TRBJ2-5; V gene: TRBV19; clone size: NA; CDR3 DNA: TGTGCCAGTAGTGACCTAGCGGGAGTGGAGACCCAGTACTTC; CDR3 protein: CASSDLAGVETQYF
D gene: NA; J gene: TRBJ1-1; V gene: TRBV29-1; clone size: NA; CDR3 DNA: TGCAGCGTAGGCAGGGTCACTGAAGCTTTCTTT; CDR3 protein: CSVGRVTEAFF
D gene: NA; J gene: TRBJ2-3; V gene: TRBV7-3; clone size: many; CDR3 DNA: TGTGCCAGCAGCCCTACCGTCTCTAGCCCCGGGGATACGCAGTATTTT; CDR3 protein: CASSPTVSSPGDTQYF
D gene: NA; J gene: TRBJ2-3; V gene: TRBV5-1; clone size: once; CDR3 DNA: TGCGCCAGCAGCCCGGGGACTCCAAATCCCACAGATACGCAGTATTTT; CDR3 protein: CASSPGTPNPTDTQYF
D gene: NA; J gene: TRBJ2-3; V gene: TRBV28; clone size: many; CDR3 DNA: TGTGCCAGCAGTGCCCAACAGGGTTTGACGCAGTATTTT; CDR3 protein: CASSAQQGLTQYF
D gene: NA; J gene: TRBJ1-2; V gene: TRBV25-1; clone size: NA; CDR3 DNA: TGTGCCAGCAGTGTCAGTAACTATGGCTACACCTTC; CDR3 protein: CASSVSNYGYTF
D gene: TRBD2; J gene: TRBJ2-2; V gene: TRBV2; clone size: NA; CDR3 DNA: TGTGCCAGCAGTGACGTAGCGGGAGGGGCCGGGGAGCTGTTTTTT; CDR3 protein: CASSDVAGGAGELFF
D gene: TRBD2; J gene: TRBJ2-4; V gene: TRBV29-1; clone size: NA; CDR3 DNA: TGCAGCGTTGACGGGAGGGGTAAAAACATTCAGTACTTC; CDR3 protein: CSVDGRGKNIQYF
D gene: NA; J gene: TRBJ1-1; V gene: TRBV30; clone size: NA; CDR3 DNA: TGTGCCTGGAACCTTGACAGAAACACTGAAGCTTTCTTT; CDR3 protein: CAWNLDRNTEAFF
D gene: NA; J gene: TRBJ1-1; V gene: TRBV5-6; clone size: NA; CDR3 DNA: TGTGCCAGCAATGTTAGGGGCGCTGAAGCTTTCTTT; CDR3 protein: CASNVRGAEAFF
D gene: NA; J gene: TRBJ1-5; V gene: TRBV27; clone size: NA; CDR3 DNA: TGTGCCAGCAGCCAGCGGGGGCTTTTTAATCAGCCCCAGCATTTT; CDR3 protein: CASSQRGLFNQPQHF
D gene: TRBD2; J gene: TRBJ2-7; V gene: TRBV27; clone size: many; CDR3 DNA: TGTGCCAGCAGTTTTACAACCTGGACTAGCGGGAGTTTCGCGTACGAGCAGTACTTC; CDR3 protein: CASSFTTWTSGSFAYEQYF
D gene: TRBD1; J gene: TRBJ2-3; V gene: TRBV5-1; clone size: NA; CDR3 DNA: TGCGCCAGCGGAACAGGGGGTCAGGCCTCCACAGATACGCAGTATTTT; CDR3 protein: CASGTGGQASTDTQYF
D gene: TRBD2; J gene: TRBJ2-3; V gene: TRBV5-1; clone size: NA; CDR3 DNA: TGCGCCAGCAGCTTCAAATTAGCGGGAGGACCTCTAAACACAGATACGCAGTATTTT; CDR3 protein: CASSFKLAGGPLNTDTQYF
D gene: NA; J gene: TRBJ1-4; V gene: TRBV7-3; clone size: many; CDR3 DNA: TGTGCCAGCAGCTTAAACCTCGGCGAAAAACTGTTTTTT; CDR3 protein: CASSLNLGEKLFF
D gene: NA; J gene: TRBJ2-7; V gene: TRBV18; clone size: NA; CDR3 DNA: TGTGCCAGCGGAACCTTTGGGGACGAGCAGTACTTC; CDR3 protein: CASGTFGDEQYF
D gene: TRBD1; J gene: TRBJ2-6; V gene: TRBV2; clone size: NA; CDR3 DNA: TGTGCCAGCAGTACGGTCAGGGGGCGGACTGCTGGGGCCAACGTCCTGACTTTC; CDR3 protein: CASSTVRGRTAGANVLTF
D gene: NA; J gene: TRBJ2-3; V gene: TRBV14; clone size: few; CDR3 DNA: TGTGCCAGCAGCCAAGCTCGGGATACGCAGTATTTT; CDR3 protein: CASSQARDTQYF
D gene: TRBD1; J gene: TRBJ1-1; V gene: TRBV7-8; clone size: many; CDR3 DNA: TGTGCCAGCAGCCCCAGGACAGGGGCGAACACTGAAGCTTTCTTT; CDR3 protein: CASSPRTGANTEAFF
D gene: NA; J gene: TRBJ2-3; V gene: TRBV29-1; clone size: few; CDR3 DNA: TGCAGCGTTGTCCCGTCCAGACATACTTACACAGATACGCAGTATTTT; CDR3 protein: CSVVPSRHTYTDTQYF
D gene: TRBD1; J gene: TRBJ1-1; V gene: TRBV2; clone size: NA; CDR3 DNA: TGTGCCAGCACCCGACAGGGTATGAACACTGAAGCTTTCTTT; CDR3 protein: CASTRQGMNTEAFF
D gene: NA; J gene: TRBJ2-2; V gene: TRBV11-2; clone size: NA; CDR3 DNA: TGTGCCAGCAGCTTAAACAGCGGCGCGAACACCGGGGAGCTGTTTTTT; CDR3 protein: CASSLNSGANTGELFF
D gene: TRBD2; J gene: TRBJ2-1; V gene: TRBV28; clone size: NA; CDR3 DNA: TGTGCCAGCAGTCTATCCGCGGGAGGCCCCTACAATGAGCAGTTCTTC; CDR3 protein: CASSLSAGGPYNEQFF
D gene: TRBD1; J gene: TRBJ1-2; V gene: TRBV4-2; clone size: NA; CDR3 DNA: TGTGCCAGCAGCCAAGTAGAAGGACAGGGCCCATATGGCTACACCTTC; CDR3 protein: CASSQVEGQGPYGYTF
D gene: TRBD1; J gene: TRBJ2-7; V gene: TRBV28; clone size: NA; CDR3 DNA: TGTGCCAGCAGTGGAAGGACAGGGTCCTACGAGCAGTACTTC; CDR3 protein: CASSGRTGSYEQYF
D gene: TRBD2; J gene: TRBJ2-3; V gene: TRBV7-3; clone size: NA; CDR3 DNA: TGTGCCAGCAGCTGGGAGGGCATCAAAGATACGCAGTATTTT; CDR3 protein: CASSWEGIKDTQYF
D gene: TRBD2; J gene: TRBJ2-4; V gene: TRBV7-2; clone size: once; CDR3 DNA: TGTGCCAGCAGCTTAGTAGCGGGGCTAGCCAAAAACATTCAGTACTTC; CDR3 protein: CASSLVAGLAKNIQYF
D gene: TRBD1; J gene: TRBJ2-7; V gene: TRBV5-6; clone size: NA; CDR3 DNA: TGTGCCAGCAGGGGAACCGGGACAGGGAGTTACGAGCAGTACTTC; CDR3 protein: CASRGTGTGSYEQYF
D gene: NA; J gene: TRBJ1-2; V gene: TRBV6-5; clone size: many; CDR3 DNA: TGTGCCAGCAGTCCCAACGGTGAGGGAAGCTATGGCTACACCTTC; CDR3 protein: CASSPNGEGSYGYTF
D gene: NA; J gene: TRBJ1-4; V gene: TRBV28; clone size: NA; CDR3 DNA: TGTGCCAGCAGTTTTCGGGGGGGCGATAATGAAAAACTGTTTTTT; CDR3 protein: CASSFRGGDNEKLFF
D gene: NA; J gene: TRBJ2-2; V gene: TRBV7-9; clone size: NA; CDR3 DNA: TGTGCCAGCAGCTTAGTGAGAGGGACGAACACCGGGGAGCTGTTTTTT; CDR3 protein: CASSLVRGTNTGELFF
D gene: NA; J gene: TRBJ2-5; V gene: TRBV4-2; clone size: NA; CDR3 DNA: TGTGCCAGCAGCCAAGAAGGGGTAGGCGAGACCCAGTACTTC; CDR3 protein: CASSQEGVGETQYF
D gene: NA; J gene: TRBJ2-5; V gene: TRBV5-8; clone size: once; CDR3 DNA: TGTGCCAGCAGCTTGCGGGGCCCTCCGGAGACCCAGTACTTC; CDR3 protein: CASSLRGPPETQYF
D gene: TRBD1; J gene: TRBJ1-2; V gene: TRBV5-1; clone size: NA; CDR3 DNA: TGCGCCAGCAGCTTGAGGGACAGCGGTTATGGCTACACCTTC; CDR3 protein: CASSLRDSGYGYTF
D gene: NA; J gene: TRBJ2-5; V gene: TRBV2; clone size: NA; CDR3 DNA: TGTGCCAGCACCACCCCCGGGGCTAAAGAGACCCAGTACTTC; CDR3 protein: CASTTPGAKETQYF
D gene: NA; J gene: TRBJ2-7; V gene: TRBV14; clone size: NA; CDR3 DNA: TGTGCCAGCGCCGGGGCTCAGAAGCCCACCTACGAGCAGTACTTC; CDR3 protein: CASAGAQKPTYEQYF
D gene: NA; J gene: TRBJ2-6; V gene: TRBV12-5; clone size: NA; CDR3 DNA: TGTGCTAGTGGTTTTCTCCCAAAGGGTCTCTCTGGGGCCAACGTCCTGACTTTC; CDR3 protein: CASGFLPKGLSGANVLTF
D gene: NA; J gene: TRBJ1-1; V gene: TRBV30; clone size: few; CDR3 DNA: TGTGCCTCTGTATGGGTGGCCGCTGAAGCTTTCTTT; CDR3 protein: CASVWVAAEAFF
D gene: NA; J gene: TRBJ1-1; V gene: TRBV5-1; clone size: NA; CDR3 DNA: TGCGCCAGCAGCTTGTCGGACAGACCTTACACTGAAGCTTTCTTT; CDR3 protein: CASSLSDRPYTEAFF
D gene: NA; J gene: TRBJ1-4; V gene: TRBV27; clone size: NA; CDR3 DNA: TGTGCCAGCTCCATCAGGAGGGGAAATGAAAAACTGTTTTTT; CDR3 protein: CASSIRRGNEKLFF
D gene: TRBD2; J gene: TRBJ2-5; V gene: TRBV10-3; clone size: NA; CDR3 DNA: TGTGCCATCAGCCCGACTAGCGGGAGGGTTCAGACCCAGTACTTC; CDR3 protein: CAISPTSGRVQTQYF
D gene: NA; J gene: TRBJ2-7; V gene: TRBV11-2; clone size: once; CDR3 DNA: TGTGCCAGCAGCTTATACATGGCTTCCTACGAGCAGTACTTC; CDR3 protein: CASSLYMASYEQYF